This is a list of T cell receptor beta chains from one sample in a study of blood T cell repertoires in COVID-19. Profiled with immunoSEQ multiplex PCR; TCRdb holds only in-frame clones, not every one. This table has roughly 200,000 clones, 83% appearing once. Sequencing was carried out using PBMCs or T cells enriched from blood (not recorded which). Source of these receptors: a woman between 45 and 65 years old who had been exposed to COVID-19. CDR3s include the opening cysteine and the closing phenylalanine or tryptophan.

j_gene	v_gene	CDR3aa
TRBJ2-6	TRBV3-1/TRBV3-2	CASTTQGLAGANVLTF
TRBJ1-1	TRBV30	CAWSVGVANTEAFF
TRBJ1-1	TRBV5-5	CASSSVAGAMNTEAFF
TRBJ1-1	TRBV28	CASSFPTTGRAFF
TRBJ1-1	TRBV4-3	CASSLAGGSLNTEAFF
TRBJ1-6	TRBV3-1/TRBV3-2	CASRFDRGGNSPLHF
TRBJ1-1	TRBV18	CASSPDRGTLNTEAFF
TRBJ1-1	TRBV18	CASSPSDGGITEAFF
TRBJ1-1	TRBV10-3	CAINESVTAPEAFF
TRBJ1-6	TRBV6-4	CASSDLPSGVGNSPLHF
TRBJ2-7	TRBV10-2	CASSDRGRDEQYF
TRBJ1-3	TRBV6-2/TRBV6-3	CASSETGVNTIYF
TRBJ2-6	TRBV28	CASSPSPGQGASGANVLTF
TRBJ1-1	TRBV20-1	CSARQIEAFF
TRBJ2-2	TRBV3-1/TRBV3-2	CASSARTGLTGELFF
TRBJ1-5	TRBV7-2	CASSLGQGPGPQHF
TRBJ2-1	TRBV11-2	CASSLAGTSGYNEQFF
TRBJ1-4	TRBV19	CASSIFRFNEKLFF
TRBJ2-3	TRBV18	CASSPRTGSLTDTQYF
TRBJ2-1	TRBV7-2	CASRRTSGGINEQFF
TRBJ1-1	TRBV9	CASSVEGGSWGTEAFF
TRBJ2-5	TRBV25-1	CASSDSGTSKETQYF
TRBJ1-5	TRBV3-1/TRBV3-2	CASSQGTGAHQPQHF
TRBJ2-1	TRBV4-1	CASSQVPARESHEQFF
TRBJ1-1	TRBV14	CASSQVKGAEAFF
TRBJ2-7	TRBV30	CAWSGGAVNEQYF
TRBJ1-6	TRBV15	CATSRDRGTGSPLHF
TRBJ1-4	TRBV7-9	CASSLRTGHNEKLFF
TRBJ1-1	TRBV6-5	CASRRGVGTEAFF
TRBJ2-5	TRBV5-1	CASSLDSAGGRETQYF
TRBJ2-7	TRBV6-2/TRBV6-3	CASSLIGTGAYEQYF
TRBJ1-1	TRBV6-5	CASSYIPGQGTEAFF
TRBJ2-7	TRBV10-2	CASSEPGLRDSRPYEQYF
TRBJ1-2	TRBV10-3	CAISGEEKRGYTF
TRBJ1-1	TRBV5-1	CASREGMNTEAFF
TRBJ1-3	TRBV6-2/TRBV6-3	CASSYDSRSGNTIYF
TRBJ1-1	TRBV5-1	CASSLGGGGTEAFF
TRBJ2-1	TRBV6-4	CASSGGQEPSYNEQFF
TRBJ1-3	TRBV3-1/TRBV3-2	CASSRTDSSGNTIYF
TRBJ2-7	TRBV7-2	CASSLAVSYEQYF
TRBJ1-5	TRBV7-2	CASSLQSLGNQPQHF
TRBJ2-7	TRBV7-9	CASSLDRTSPEQYF
TRBJ2-1	TRBV5-1	CASSPGELLTGTSTYNEQFF
TRBJ1-2	TRBV28	CATPRTGEVGYTF
TRBJ1-1	TRBV12-5	CASGLLIRGNTEAFF
TRBJ2-1	TRBV7-9	CASSSLRLGGPYNEQFF